This TCR beta chain was identified during a study of CD8 T cells in Susac syndrome. General study findings and limits: The authors acknowledged that their TCR sequencing and HLA analysis involved a relatively small number of individuals.

Note on this clonotype: Antigen: not known.

Sequencing of TCR beta was performed on blood CD8+ and CD4+ T cells. Trimming removed 3 bases from V and 9 bases from J, with 15 bases in between. CDR3 length: 14 residues. Random hexamers were used to reverse transcribe the RNA input (about 0.5 to 1 ug). Coverage of TCR beta CDR3 amplification by immunoSEQ multiplex PCR extended to 54 Vbeta and 13 Jbeta. TCRdb used MiXCR to reprocess the immunoSEQ multiplex PCR reads, holding one entry per CDR3 protein. The data show 150,000 to 200,000 distinct CDR3 sequences, 91% seen once. The sample consisted of CD4+ T cells from PBMCs. This receptor was obtained from a human donor with Susac syndrome. V and J are TRBV12-3 or TRBV12-4 and TRBJ1-5; D call uncertain. The CDR3 loop reads CASSFNREGGPQHF. CDR3 DNA sequence: TGTGCCAGCAGTTTCAACCGGGAGGGTGGGCCCCAGCATTTT.